These 5 T cell receptor beta chains share one sample of origin, sequenced in a study of blood T cells in healthy people across ages. A second PCR of about 6 to 11 cycles used a sample-barcoded 5' primer and a J-beta primer mix. One entry per CDR3 protein, called by TCRdb with MiXCR from the 5' RACE reads. The sample records 1,500,000 or so distinct CDR3 sequences, approximately 43% being singletons. Sequenced: blood. All receptors derive from a woman under 30 in good health.

The chain joins TRBV7-2 to TRBJ2-6; D gene uncertain. The V gene lost 7 bases and the J gene lost 3 bases, with 22 bases spanning the gap. Per germline, CDR1 SGHTA and CDR2 FQGNSA. The CDR3 extends over 18 amino acids. In nucleotides, the CDR3 is TGTGCCAGCACCAACTGGGCAGACTGGCTACGTGGGGCCAACGTCCTGACTTTC. This gives the protein CASTNWADWLRGANVLTF. Based on the CDR3 plus reference TRBV7-2 and TRBJ2-6, the full variable domain is GAGVSQSPSNKVTEKGKDVELRCDPISGHTALYWYRQSLGQGLEFLIYFQGNSAPDKSGLPSDRFSAERTGGSVSTLTIQRTQQEDSAVYLCASTNWADWLRGANVLTFGAGSRLTVL.

Only a few counts were recorded for this clonotype. This may be a read error, as it is one base from a much larger clone. The CDR3 DNA reads TGTGCCAGCAACTTCATACGGACAGAGCAGTTCTTC. Protein sequence: CASNFIRTEQFF. The rearrangement joins TRBV11-2 to TRBJ2-1; TRBD1 might be the D (5 bases). V was pared by 7 bases and J by 10 bases, with 14 bases between. The length of the CDR3 is 12 residues. Germline loops: CDR1 SGHAT, CDR2 FQNNGV.

The V and J genes are TRBV7-8 and TRBJ1-1; D gene uncertain. The V gene's germline CDR1 is SGHVS and CDR2 FQNEAQ. Trimming shortened V by 3 bases and J by 0 bases, and 14 bases separated the two germline ends. The CDR3 loop spans 16 amino acids. CDR3 sequence reads: CASSLETVGVNTEAFF. CDR3 bases: TGTGCCAGCAGCTTGGAAACGGTCGGCGTGAACACTGAAGCTTTCTTT.

This chain uses TRBV7-9 with TRBJ2-7, with D maybe TRBD1 (6 bases). There are 14 residues in the CDR3. V was trimmed by 5 bases and J by 4 bases, leaving 15 bases between them. Germline V lookup: CDR1 SEHNR, CDR2 FQNEAQ (reference sequence). CDR3 nucleotides: TGTGCCAGCAGCGCGACGGGACACGAGTACGAGCAGTACTTC. Its translation: CASSATGHEYEQYF.

In this sample, this clonotype turned up a few times. The chain links TRBV11-2 to TRBJ2-1, with 10 nucleotides matching TRBD2. V gave up 6 bases and J gave up 4 bases; unmatched junction bases: 6. Per the germline V gene, CDR1 is SGHAT and CDR2 is FQNNGV. CDR3 length equals 15 residues. Here the CDR3 DNA reads TGTGCCAGCAGGACCCTAGCGGGGGTGTACAATGAGCAGTTCTTC. This codes for CASRTLAGVYNEQFF.